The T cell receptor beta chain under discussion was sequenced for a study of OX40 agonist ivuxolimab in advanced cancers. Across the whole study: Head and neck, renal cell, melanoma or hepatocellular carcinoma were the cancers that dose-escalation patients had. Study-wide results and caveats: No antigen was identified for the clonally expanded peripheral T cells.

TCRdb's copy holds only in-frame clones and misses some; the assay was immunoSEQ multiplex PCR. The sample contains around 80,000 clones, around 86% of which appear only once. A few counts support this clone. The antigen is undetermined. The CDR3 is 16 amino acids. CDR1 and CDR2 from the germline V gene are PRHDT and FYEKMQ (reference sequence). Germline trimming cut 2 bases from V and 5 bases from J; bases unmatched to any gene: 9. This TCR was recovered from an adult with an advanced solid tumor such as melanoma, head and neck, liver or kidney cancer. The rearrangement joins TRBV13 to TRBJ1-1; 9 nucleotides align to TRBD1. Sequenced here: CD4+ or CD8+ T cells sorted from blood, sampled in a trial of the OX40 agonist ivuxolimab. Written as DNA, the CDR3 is TGTGCCAGCAGCTTAAAGGCCGGGACAGGGTTGACTGAAGCTTTCTTT. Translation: CASSLKAGTGLTEAFF.